This T cell receptor (beta chain) was sequenced for a study of T cell responses to AZD1222 COVID-19 vaccine. Sequencing used immunoSEQ multiplex PCR; TCRdb keeps in-frame clones, though not all of them. The sample has around 110,000 clones; 93% are singletons. CDR1 ENHRY and CDR2 SYGVKD come from the germline V gene. V lost 2 bases, J lost 4 bases, and 17 bases lay in between. CDR3 length equals 16 residues. This sample comprised peripheral blood, obtained on day 0 of AZD1222 vaccination. The TCR was taken from an adult in good health. The rearrangement uses TRBV10-3 and TRBJ2-5; the D gene is possibly TRBD1 (6 bases). Here the CDR3 reads CAISEPPRGVRETQYF. Here the CDR3 DNA reads TGTGCCATCAGTGAGCCACCCAGGGGAGTACGAGAGACCCAGTACTTC.